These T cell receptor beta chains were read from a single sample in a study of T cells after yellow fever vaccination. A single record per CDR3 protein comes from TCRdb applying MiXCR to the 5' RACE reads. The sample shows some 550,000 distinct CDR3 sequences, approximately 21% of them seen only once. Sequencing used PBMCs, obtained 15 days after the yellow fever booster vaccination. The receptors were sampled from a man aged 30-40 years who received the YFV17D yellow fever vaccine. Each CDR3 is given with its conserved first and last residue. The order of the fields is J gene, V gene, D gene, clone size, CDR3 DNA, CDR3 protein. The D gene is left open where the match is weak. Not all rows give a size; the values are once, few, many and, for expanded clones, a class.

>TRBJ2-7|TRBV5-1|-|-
TGCGCCAGCAGCAACCCACTGACTGGCCACTACGAGCAGTACTTC
CASSNPLTGHYEQYF
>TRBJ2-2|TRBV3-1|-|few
TGTGCCAGCAGCCAAGATGAGGCCGGGGAGCTGTTTTTT
CASSQDEAGELFF
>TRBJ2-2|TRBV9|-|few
TGTGCCAGCAGCGTAGACGGCGGGGAGCTGTTTTTT
CASSVDGGELFF
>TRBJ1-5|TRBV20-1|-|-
TGCAGTGCTAGAACCCCGGGGTTCCCCAATCAGCCCCAGCATTTT
CSARTPGFPNQPQHF
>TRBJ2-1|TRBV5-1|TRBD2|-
TGCGCCAGCAGCTTGGGGGGGACTAGCGGAACCCAAAGCTCCTACAATGAGCAGTTCTTC
CASSLGGTSGTQSSYNEQFF
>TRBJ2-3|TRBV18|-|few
TGTGCCAGCTCATACACGACCGGAGCTAGCACAGATACGCAGTATTTT
CASSYTTGASTDTQYF
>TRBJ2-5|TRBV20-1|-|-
TGCAGTGCTAGAGTTCGGACGGGCCGGGAGACCCAGTACTTC
CSARVRTGRETQYF
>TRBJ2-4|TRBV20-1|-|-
TGCAGTGCTAGAGATAGTTCCTCTGGGGCAAACATTCAGTACTTC
CSARDSSSGANIQYF
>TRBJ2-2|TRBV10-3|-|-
TGTGCCATCAGTGTCGCGGTCGGGAACACCGGGGAGCTGTTTTTT
CAISVAVGNTGELFF
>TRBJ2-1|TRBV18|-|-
TGTGCCAGCTCACTCCTCGGGTCGGTAGGATACAATGAGCAGTTCTTC
CASSLLGSVGYNEQFF
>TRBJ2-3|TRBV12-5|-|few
TGTGCTAGTGGTTTGCCTCTCAACACAGATACGCAGTATTTT
CASGLPLNTDTQYF
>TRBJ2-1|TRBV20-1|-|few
TGCAGTGCTAGTTTGGCTAGTGTCAGGGGGCAGTTCTTC
CSASLASVRGQFF
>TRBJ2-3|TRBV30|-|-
TGTGTCTGCTTCGCAGATACGCAGTATTTT
CVCFADTQYF
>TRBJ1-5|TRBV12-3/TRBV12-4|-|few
TGTGCCAGCAGTTTAGGTTACGAGAATCAGCCCCAGCATTTT
CASSLGYENQPQHF
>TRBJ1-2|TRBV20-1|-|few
TGCAGTGCCAGAGAATCTAGGGTGTATGGCTACACCTTC
CSARESRVYGYTF
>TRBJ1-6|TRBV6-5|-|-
TGTGCCAGCAGTTTCTACCCAGGCAATTCACCCCTCCACTTT
CASSFYPGNSPLHF
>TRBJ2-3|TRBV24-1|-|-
TGTGCCACCAGTGATTCCCCAGACAAATCTAGCACAGATACGCAGTATTTT
CATSDSPDKSSTDTQYF
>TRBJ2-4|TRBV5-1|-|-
TGCGCCAGCAGCCCGGACCTAAACCAAGACATTCAGTACTTC
CASSPDLNQDIQYF
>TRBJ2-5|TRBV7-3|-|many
TGTGCCAGCAGCTCCCGGACACGAGAGACCCAGTACTTC
CASSSRTRETQYF
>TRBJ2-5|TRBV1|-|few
TGCACCAGGTCAGAGCGGTTTCAGGGGCACTCGGAGACCCAGTACTTC
CTRSERFQGHSETQYF
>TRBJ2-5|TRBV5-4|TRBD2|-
TGTGCCAGCAGCTATACTAGCGGGAGTGGGCAAGAGACCCAGTACTTC
CASSYTSGSGQETQYF
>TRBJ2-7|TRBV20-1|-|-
TGCAGTGCTAGTTCGCTCTACGAGCAGTACTTC
CSASSLYEQYF
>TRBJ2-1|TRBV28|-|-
TGTGCCAGCAGCAGACCGGGAAGAGAGCAGTTCTTC
CASSRPGREQFF
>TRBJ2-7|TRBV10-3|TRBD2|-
TGTGCCATCAGGAAAAGCGGGAGTAGGAACGAGCAGTACTTC
CAIRKSGSRNEQYF
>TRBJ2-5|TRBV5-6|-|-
TGTGCCAGCAGCCGCTACGCCGAAGGTCGGGAGACCCAGTACTTC
CASSRYAEGRETQYF